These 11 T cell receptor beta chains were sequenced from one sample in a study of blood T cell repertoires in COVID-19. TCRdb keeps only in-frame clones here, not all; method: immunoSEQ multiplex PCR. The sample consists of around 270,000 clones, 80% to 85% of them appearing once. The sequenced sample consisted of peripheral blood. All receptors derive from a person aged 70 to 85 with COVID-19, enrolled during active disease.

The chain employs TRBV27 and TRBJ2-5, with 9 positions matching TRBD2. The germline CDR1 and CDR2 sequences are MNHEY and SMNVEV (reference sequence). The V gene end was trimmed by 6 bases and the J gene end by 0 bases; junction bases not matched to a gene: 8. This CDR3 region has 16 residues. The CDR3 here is CASRRSGGGYQETQYF. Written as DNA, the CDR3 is TGTGCCAGCAGACGTAGCGGGGGCGGGTACCAAGAGACCCAGTACTTC.

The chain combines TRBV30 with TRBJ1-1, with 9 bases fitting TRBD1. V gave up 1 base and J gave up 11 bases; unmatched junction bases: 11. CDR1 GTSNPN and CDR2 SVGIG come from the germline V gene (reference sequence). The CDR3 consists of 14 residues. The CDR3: CAWSAGQGRGSAFF. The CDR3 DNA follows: TGTGCCTGGAGTGCAGGACAGGGGAGGGGTTCGGCTTTCTTT.

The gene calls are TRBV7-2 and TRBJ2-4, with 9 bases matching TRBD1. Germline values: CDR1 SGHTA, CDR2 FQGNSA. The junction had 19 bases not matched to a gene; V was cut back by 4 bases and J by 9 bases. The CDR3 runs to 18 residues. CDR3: CASSWTIPGQGRSGIQYF. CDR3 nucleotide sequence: TGTGCCAGCAGCTGGACAATTCCGGGACAGGGAAGATCTGGCATTCAGTACTTC.

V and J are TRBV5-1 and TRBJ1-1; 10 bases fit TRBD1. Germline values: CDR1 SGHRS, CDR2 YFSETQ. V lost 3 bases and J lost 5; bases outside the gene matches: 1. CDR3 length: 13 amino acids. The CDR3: CASSWTGGTEAFF. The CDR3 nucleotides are TGCGCCAGCAGCTGGACAGGGGGAACTGAAGCTTTCTTT.

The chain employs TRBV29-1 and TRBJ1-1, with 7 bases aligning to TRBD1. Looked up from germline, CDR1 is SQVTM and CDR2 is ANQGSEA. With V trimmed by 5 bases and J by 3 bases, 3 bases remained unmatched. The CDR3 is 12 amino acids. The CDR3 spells CSVTTGYTEAFF. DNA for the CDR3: TGCAGCGTTACGACAGGGTACACTGAAGCTTTCTTT. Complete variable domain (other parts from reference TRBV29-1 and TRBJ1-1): SAVISQKPSRDICQRGTSLTIQCQVDSQVTMMFWYRQQPGQSLTLIATANQGSEATYESGFVIDKFPISRPNLTFSTLTVSNMSPEDSSIYLCSVTTGYTEAFFGQGTRLTVV.

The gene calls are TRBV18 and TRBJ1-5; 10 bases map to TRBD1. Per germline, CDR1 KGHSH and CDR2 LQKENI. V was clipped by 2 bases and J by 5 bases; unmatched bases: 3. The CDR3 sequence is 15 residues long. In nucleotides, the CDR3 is TGTGCCAGCTCACCAGGGACAGGGGCGGATCAGCCCCAGCATTTT. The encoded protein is CASSPGTGADQPQHF.

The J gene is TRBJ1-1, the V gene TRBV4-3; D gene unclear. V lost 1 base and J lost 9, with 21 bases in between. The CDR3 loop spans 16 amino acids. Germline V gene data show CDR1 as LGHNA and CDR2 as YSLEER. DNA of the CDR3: TGCGCCAGCAGCCAAGCCTCTGGAGGGCGGGGTGATAAAGCTTTCTTT. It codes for CASSQASGGRGDKAFF.

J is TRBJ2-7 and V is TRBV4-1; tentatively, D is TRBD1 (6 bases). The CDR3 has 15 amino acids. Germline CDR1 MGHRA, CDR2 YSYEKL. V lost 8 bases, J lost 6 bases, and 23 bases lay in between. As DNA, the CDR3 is TGCGCCAGCTGTACCCAACAGGGCAGGGTTTGCGAGCAGTACTTC. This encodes CASCTQQGRVCEQYF.

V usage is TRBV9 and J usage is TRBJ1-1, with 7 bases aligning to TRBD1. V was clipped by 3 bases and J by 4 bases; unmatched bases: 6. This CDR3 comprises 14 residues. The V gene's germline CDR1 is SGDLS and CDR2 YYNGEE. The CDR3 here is CASSAQGDVTEAFF. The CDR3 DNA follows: TGTGCCAGCAGCGCTCAGGGGGATGTCACTGAAGCTTTCTTT.

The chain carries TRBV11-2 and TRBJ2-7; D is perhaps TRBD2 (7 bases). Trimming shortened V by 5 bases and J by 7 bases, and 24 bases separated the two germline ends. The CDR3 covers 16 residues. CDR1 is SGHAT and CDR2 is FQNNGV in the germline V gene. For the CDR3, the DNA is TGTGCCAGCAGCCCGGGGGGCGGAATTTCGATCTTTGAGCAGTACTTC. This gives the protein CASSPGGGISIFEQYF.

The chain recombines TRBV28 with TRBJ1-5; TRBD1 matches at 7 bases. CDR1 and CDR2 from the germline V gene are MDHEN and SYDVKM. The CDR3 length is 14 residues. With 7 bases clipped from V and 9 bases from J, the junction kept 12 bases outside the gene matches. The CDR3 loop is CASTGTAVRPPQHF. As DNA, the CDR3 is TGTGCCAGCACAGGGACAGCCGTCCGGCCGCCCCAGCATTTT.